This paragraph reports one T cell receptor (beta chain). The sample is drawn from a study of CD8 T cells in Susac syndrome. This CDR3 comprises 12 residues. With 5 bases removed from V and 3 bases from J, the gap between germline ends came to 5 bases. CDR1 is KGHSH, CDR2 LQKENI, per germline. The RNA, about 0.45 to 1 ug, was put through reverse transcription using random hexamers. Each CDR3 protein is one row after TCRdb ran MiXCR on the immunoSEQ multiplex PCR reads. Here the sample spans a few hundred thousand distinct CDR3 sequences, 95% being singletons. The chain links TRBV18 to TRBJ2-1; weak D call: TRBD2 (5 bases). The source of this sequence is a human donor with multiple sclerosis. The sequenced sample was CD4+ T cells from PBMCs. This CDR3 reads CASSGLYNEQFF. The CDR3 nucleotides are TGTGCCAGCTCAGGACTCTACAATGAGCAGTTCTTC.